Each of the 7 T cell receptor beta chains below was sequenced from the same sample in a study of Tregs in tolerant kidney transplant recipients. TCRdb's table, derived via immunoSEQ multiplex PCR, lists solely in-frame clones and lacks some. This table has around 98,000 clones, 93% appearing once. Sequencing was performed on CD4+ T cells from blood, taken before the transplant. All receptors come from a human donor who received a combined kidney and bone marrow transplant.

This sequence joins TRBV9 and TRBJ2-3; a weak D match, TRBD2 (5 bases). V was shortened by 0 bases and J by 2 bases, with 7 bases between the two germline ends. This CDR3 region has 14 residues. The germline V gene encodes CDR1 SGDLS and CDR2 YYNGEE. The CDR3 coding sequence is TGTGCCAGCAGCGTAGGGACTCTCACAGATACGCAGTATTTT. Translation: CASSVGTLTDTQYF.

The chain joins TRBV20-1 to TRBJ1-1; TRBD1 matches 9 bases. The CDR3 sequence is 11 residues long. Germline V gene data show CDR1 as DFQATT and CDR2 as SNEGSKA (reference sequence). The CDR3 coding sequence is TGCAGGGCGACAGGGGGGACTGAAGCTTTCTTT. Translated: CRATGGTEAFF.

V is TRBV30 and J is TRBJ2-1, with D tentatively TRBD1 (6 bases). The CDR3 extends over 13 amino acids. Germline values: CDR1 GTSNPN, CDR2 SVGIG (reference sequence). V was pared by 2 bases and J by 5 bases, with 10 bases between. The CDR3 DNA reads as TGTGCCTGGAGTCCCCGGACAGACAATGAGCAGTTCTTC. Protein: CAWSPRTDNEQFF.

The rearrangement uses TRBV5-1 and TRBJ2-2, with D perhaps TRBD2 (6 bases). The germline V and J ends were trimmed by 4 bases and 7 bases, with 17 bases remaining between them. The CDR3 is 15 amino acids. Germline CDR1 reads SGHRS; CDR2 reads YFSETQ. The CDR3 loop reads CASSPTGVNYGELFF. The CDR3, as DNA: TGCGCCAGCAGCCCGACGGGGGTTAACTACGGGGAGCTGTTTTTT. Full variable domain (missing parts from reference TRBV5-1 and TRBJ2-2): KAGVTQTPRYLIKTRGQQVTLSCSPISGHRSVSWYQQTPGQGLQFLFEYFSETQRNKGNFPGRFSGRQFSNSRSEMNVSTLELGDSALYLCASSPTGVNYGELFFGEGSRLTVL.

CDR3 sequence reads: CASSLGDRGTETQYF. CDR3 bases: TGTGCCAGCAGCTTGGGAGACAGGGGTACAGAGACCCAGTACTTC. V usage is TRBV5-6 and J usage is TRBJ2-5; 8 nucleotides match TRBD1. The CDR3 is 15 residues long. The V gene's germline CDR1 is SGHDT and CDR2 YYEEEE. Trimming removed 0 bases from V and 4 bases from J; junction bases left unmatched: 5.

This chain connects TRBV19 to TRBJ2-7; D is unclear. V gave up 3 bases and J gave up 4 bases, with 7 bases separating them. The V gene's germline CDR1 is LNHDA and CDR2 SQIVND (reference sequence). There are 12 residues in the CDR3. The CDR3 region has the DNA TGTGCCAGTAGTATTGGAGCGTACGAGCAGTACTTC. Translated, it gives CASSIGAYEQYF.

This chain connects TRBV19 to TRBJ2-7, with 13 bases matching TRBD2. V was pared by 6 bases and J by 6 bases, with 8 bases of the junction left unmatched. Germline loops: CDR1 LNHDA, CDR2 SQIVND (reference sequence). This CDR3 comprises 15 residues. The DNA for the CDR3 is TGTGCCAGTAGCCCGAGAGGACTAGCGGGAGTCGAGCAGTACTTC. It encodes CASSPRGLAGVEQYF.